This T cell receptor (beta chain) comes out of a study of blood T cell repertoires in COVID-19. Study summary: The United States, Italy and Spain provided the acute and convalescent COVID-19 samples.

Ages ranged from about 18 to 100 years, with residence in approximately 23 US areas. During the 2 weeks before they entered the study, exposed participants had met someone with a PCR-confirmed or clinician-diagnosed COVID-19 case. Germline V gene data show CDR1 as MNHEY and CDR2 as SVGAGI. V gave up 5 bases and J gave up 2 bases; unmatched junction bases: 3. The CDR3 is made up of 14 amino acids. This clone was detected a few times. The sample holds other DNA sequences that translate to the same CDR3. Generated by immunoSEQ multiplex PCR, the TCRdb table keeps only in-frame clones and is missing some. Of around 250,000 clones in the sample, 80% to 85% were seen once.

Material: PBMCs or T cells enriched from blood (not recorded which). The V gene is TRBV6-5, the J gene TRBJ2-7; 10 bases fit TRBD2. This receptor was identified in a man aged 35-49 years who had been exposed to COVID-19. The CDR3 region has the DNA TGTGCCAGCAGTCCAGGACTAGCGGCCTACGAGCAGTACTTC. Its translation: CASSPGLAAYEQYF.